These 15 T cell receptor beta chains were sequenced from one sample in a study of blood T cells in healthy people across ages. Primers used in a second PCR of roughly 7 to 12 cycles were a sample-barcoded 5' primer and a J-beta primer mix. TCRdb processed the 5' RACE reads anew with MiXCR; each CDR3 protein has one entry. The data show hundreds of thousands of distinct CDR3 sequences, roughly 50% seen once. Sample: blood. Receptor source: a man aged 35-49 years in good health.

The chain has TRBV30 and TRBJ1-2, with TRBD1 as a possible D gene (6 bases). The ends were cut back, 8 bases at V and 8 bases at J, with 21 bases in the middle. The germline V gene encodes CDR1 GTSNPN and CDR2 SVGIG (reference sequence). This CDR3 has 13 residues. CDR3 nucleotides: TGTGCCCCGAGGGGGGCCGGAGATGGGGGCTACACCTTC. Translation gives CAPRGAGDGGYTF.

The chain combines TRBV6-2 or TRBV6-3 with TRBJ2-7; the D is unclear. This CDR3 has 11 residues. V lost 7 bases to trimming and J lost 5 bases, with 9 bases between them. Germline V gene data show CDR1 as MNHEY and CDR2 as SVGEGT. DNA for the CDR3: TGTGCCAGCACCCAAGGTCACGAGCAGTACTTC. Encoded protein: CASTQGHEQYF.

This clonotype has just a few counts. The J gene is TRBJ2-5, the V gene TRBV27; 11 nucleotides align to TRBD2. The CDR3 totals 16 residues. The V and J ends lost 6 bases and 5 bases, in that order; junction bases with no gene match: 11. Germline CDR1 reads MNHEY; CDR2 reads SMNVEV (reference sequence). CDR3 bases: TGTGCCAGCAGCTCCCTTACTAGCGGGAGTAGGGAGACCCAGTACTTC. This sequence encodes CASSSLTSGSRETQYF.

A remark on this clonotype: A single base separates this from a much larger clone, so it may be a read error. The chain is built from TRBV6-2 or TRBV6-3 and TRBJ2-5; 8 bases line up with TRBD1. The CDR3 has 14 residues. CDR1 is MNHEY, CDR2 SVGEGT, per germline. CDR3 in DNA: TGTGCCAACAGTCCGGGACAGGCTGTTCAGGAGCAGTACTTC. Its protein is CANSPGQAVQEQYF.

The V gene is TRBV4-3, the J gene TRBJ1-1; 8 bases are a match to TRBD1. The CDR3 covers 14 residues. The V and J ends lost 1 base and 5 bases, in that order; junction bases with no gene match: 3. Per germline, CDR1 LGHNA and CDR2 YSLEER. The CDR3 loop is CASSQVQGATEAFF. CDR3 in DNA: TGCGCCAGCAGCCAAGTGCAGGGGGCGACTGAAGCTTTCTTT.

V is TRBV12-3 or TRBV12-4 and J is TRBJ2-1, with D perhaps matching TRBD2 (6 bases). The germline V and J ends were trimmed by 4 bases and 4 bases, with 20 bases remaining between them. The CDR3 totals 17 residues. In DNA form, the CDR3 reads TGTGCCAGCAGTTCCCATGGCCTAGCGAGCAAGTACAATGAGCAGTTCTTC. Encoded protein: CASSSHGLASKYNEQFF.

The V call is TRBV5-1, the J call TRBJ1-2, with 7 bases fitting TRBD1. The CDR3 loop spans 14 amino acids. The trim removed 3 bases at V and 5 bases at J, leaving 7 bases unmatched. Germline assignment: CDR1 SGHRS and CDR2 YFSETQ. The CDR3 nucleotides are TGCGCCAGCAGCTGGGAAACAGGGGAATATGGCTACACCTTC. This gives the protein CASSWETGEYGYTF.

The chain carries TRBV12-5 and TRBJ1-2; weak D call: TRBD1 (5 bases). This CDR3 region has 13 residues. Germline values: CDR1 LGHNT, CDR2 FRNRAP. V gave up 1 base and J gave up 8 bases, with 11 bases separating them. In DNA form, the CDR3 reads TGTGCTAGTGGTTTGGAGGGGCTAGGAGGCTACACCTTC. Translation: CASGLEGLGGYTF.

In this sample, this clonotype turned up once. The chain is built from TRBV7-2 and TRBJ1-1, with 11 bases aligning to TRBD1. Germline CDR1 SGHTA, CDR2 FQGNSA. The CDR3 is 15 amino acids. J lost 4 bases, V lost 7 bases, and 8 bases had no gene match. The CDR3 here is CASTIPGTGGTEAFF. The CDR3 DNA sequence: TGTGCCAGCACCATCCCCGGGACAGGGGGCACTGAAGCTTTCTTT.

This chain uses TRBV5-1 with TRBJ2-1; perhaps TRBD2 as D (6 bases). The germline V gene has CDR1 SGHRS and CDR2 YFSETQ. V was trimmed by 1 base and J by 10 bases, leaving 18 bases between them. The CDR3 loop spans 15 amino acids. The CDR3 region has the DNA TGCGCCAGCAGCTTGAGGGCACTAGCTATACACGAGCAGTTCTTC. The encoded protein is CASSLRALAIHEQFF.

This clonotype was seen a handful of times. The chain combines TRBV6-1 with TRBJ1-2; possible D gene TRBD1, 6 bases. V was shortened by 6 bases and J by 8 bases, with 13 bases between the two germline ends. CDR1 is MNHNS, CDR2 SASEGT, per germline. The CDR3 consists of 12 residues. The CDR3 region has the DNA TGTGCCAGCAGGACAGGCTACGGAGGCTACACCTTC. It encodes CASRTGYGGYTF.

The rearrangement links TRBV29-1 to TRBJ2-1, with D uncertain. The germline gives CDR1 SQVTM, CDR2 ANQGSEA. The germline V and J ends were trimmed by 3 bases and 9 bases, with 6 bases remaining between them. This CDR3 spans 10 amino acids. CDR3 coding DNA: TGCAGCGTTGAGGGCACTGAGCAGTTCTTC. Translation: CSVEGTEQFF.

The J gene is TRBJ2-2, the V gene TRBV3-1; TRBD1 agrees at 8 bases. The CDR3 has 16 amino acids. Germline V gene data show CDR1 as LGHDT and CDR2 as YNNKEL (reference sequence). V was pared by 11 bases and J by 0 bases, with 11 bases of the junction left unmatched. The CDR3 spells CAVDREIDPNTGELFF. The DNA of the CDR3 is TGTGCCGTGGACAGGGAGATAGATCCGAACACCGGGGAGCTGTTTTTT.

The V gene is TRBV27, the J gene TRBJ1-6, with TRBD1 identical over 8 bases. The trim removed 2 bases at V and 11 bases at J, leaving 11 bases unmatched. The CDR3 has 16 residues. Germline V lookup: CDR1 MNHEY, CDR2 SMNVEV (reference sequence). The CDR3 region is CASSLNQGAGLAPLHF. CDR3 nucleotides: TGTGCCAGCAGTTTAAACCAGGGGGCAGGGTTGGCACCCCTCCACTTT.

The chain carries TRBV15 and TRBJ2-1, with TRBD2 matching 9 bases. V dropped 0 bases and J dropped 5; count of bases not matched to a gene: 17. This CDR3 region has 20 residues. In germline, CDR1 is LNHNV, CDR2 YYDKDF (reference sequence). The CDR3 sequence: CATSRDIGSPLAGYNNEQFF. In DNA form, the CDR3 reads TGTGCCACCAGCAGAGATATTGGTTCCCCCCTAGCGGGGTACAACAATGAGCAGTTCTTC.